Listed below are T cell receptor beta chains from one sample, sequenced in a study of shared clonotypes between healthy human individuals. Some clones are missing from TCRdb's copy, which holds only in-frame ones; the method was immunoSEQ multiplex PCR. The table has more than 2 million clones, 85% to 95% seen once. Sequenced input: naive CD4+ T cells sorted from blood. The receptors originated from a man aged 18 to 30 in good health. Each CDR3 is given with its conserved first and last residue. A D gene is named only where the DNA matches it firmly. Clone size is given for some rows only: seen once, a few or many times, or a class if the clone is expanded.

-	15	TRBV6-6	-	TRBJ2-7	CASSYLGSYSYEQYF	TGTGCCAGCAGTTACTTGGGCTCCTACTCCTACGAGCAGTACTTC
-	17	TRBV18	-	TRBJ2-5	CASSPLFNGRIQETQYF	TGTGCCAGCTCACCACTCTTCAACGGACGGATTCAAGAGACCCAGTACTTC
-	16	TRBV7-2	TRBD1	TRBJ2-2	CASSFPRTGGAGELFF	TGTGCCAGCAGCTTCCCCCGGACAGGGGGAGCCGGGGAGCTGTTTTTT
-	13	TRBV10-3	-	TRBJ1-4	CAISESQGEKLFF	TGTGCCATCAGTGAGTCTCAGGGGGAAAAACTGTTTTTT
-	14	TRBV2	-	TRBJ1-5	CASRDQGITQPQHF	TGTGCCAGCAGGGACCAGGGTATTACTCAGCCCCAGCATTTT
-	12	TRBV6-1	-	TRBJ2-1	CASSHRWDEQFF	TGTGCCAGCAGTCACAGGTGGGATGAGCAGTTCTTC
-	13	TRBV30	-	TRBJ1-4	CAWRKGVGEKLFF	TGTGCCTGGAGGAAGGGGGTCGGTGAAAAACTGTTTTTT
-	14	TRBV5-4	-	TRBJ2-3	CASSLGQPTDTQYF	TGTGCCAGCAGCTTGGGACAGCCCACAGATACGCAGTATTTT
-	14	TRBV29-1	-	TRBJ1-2	CSVEDRLYNYGYTF	TGCAGCGTTGAGGACAGACTATATAACTATGGCTACACCTTC
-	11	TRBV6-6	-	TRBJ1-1	CASSNPPEGFF	TGTGCCAGCAGTAACCCACCGGAGGGTTTCTTT
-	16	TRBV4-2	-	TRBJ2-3	CASSQVIVVTTDTQYF	TGTGCCAGCAGCCAGGTTATAGTTGTCACCACAGATACGCAGTATTTT
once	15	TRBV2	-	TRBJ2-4	CASSEDSLAKNIQYF	TGTGCCAGCAGTGAAGACTCTTTAGCCAAAAACATTCAGTACTTC
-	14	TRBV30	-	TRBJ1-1	CAWSVWAENTEAFF	TGTGCCTGGAGTGTGTGGGCGGAGAACACTGAAGCTTTCTTT
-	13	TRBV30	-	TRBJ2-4	CAWSGTAKNIQYF	TGTGCCTGGAGTGGCACAGCCAAAAACATTCAGTACTTC
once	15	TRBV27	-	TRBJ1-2	CASSLSSGAAGGYTF	TGTGCCAGCAGTTTATCGTCAGGGGCTGCGGGAGGCTACACCTTC
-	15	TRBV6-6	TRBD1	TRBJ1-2	CASSYVEGTGGRYTF	TGTGCCAGCAGTTACGTCGAAGGGACAGGGGGACGCTACACCTTC
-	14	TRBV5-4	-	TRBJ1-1	CASSPTEPNGQAFF	TGTGCCAGCAGCCCTACCGAACCGAATGGGCAAGCTTTCTTT
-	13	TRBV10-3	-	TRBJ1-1	CAINSGGNTEAFF	TGTGCCATCAATAGTGGGGGGAACACTGAAGCTTTCTTT
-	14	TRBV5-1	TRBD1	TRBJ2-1	CASSPDRTANEQFF	TGCGCCAGCAGCCCGGACAGGACGGCCAATGAGCAGTTCTTC
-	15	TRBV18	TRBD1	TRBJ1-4	CASSPPGQSNEKLFF	TGTGCCAGCTCACCACCGGGACAGTCTAATGAAAAACTGTTTTTT
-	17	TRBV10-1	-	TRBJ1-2	CASSRNRDILFPYGYTF	TGCGCCAGCAGTCGTAACCGGGACATCTTATTCCCGTATGGCTACACCTTC
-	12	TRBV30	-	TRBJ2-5	CAWSARRETQYF	TGTGCCTGGAGTGCCCGGAGGGAGACCCAGTACTTC
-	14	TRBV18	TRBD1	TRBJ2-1	CASLGQGIVHEQFF	TGTGCCAGCCTCGGACAGGGGATTGTGCATGAGCAGTTCTTC
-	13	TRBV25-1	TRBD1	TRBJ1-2	CASSDSTGRGYTF	TGTGCCAGCAGTGATTCGACAGGGAGAGGCTACACCTTC
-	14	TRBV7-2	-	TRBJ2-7	CASRPKTGVPEQYF	TGTGCCAGCAGGCCCAAAACTGGGGTCCCCGAGCAGTACTTC
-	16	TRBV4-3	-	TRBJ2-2	CASSQGVRANTGELFF	TGCGCCAGCAGCCAAGGGGTCAGGGCTAACACCGGGGAGCTGTTTTTT
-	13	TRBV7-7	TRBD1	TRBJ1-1	CASSTNRGTEAFF	TGTGCTAGCAGCACTAACAGGGGGACTGAAGCTTTCTTT
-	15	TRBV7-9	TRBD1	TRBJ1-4	CASSWWTGSDEKLFF	TGTGCCAGCAGCTGGTGGACAGGGTCGGATGAAAAACTGTTTTTT
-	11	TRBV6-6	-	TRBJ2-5	CASSYRETQYF	TGTGCCAGCAGTTACAGGGAGACCCAGTACTTC
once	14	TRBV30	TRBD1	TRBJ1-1	CAWSVTSGQSEAFF	TGTGCCTGGAGTGTAACATCGGGACAGTCTGAAGCTTTCTTT
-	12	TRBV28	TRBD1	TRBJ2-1	CASSNRGNEQFF	TGTGCCAGCAGTAACAGGGGTAATGAGCAGTTCTTC
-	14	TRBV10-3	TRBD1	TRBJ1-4	CAIGDSPTNEKLFF	TGTGCCATCGGGGACAGCCCAACTAATGAAAAACTGTTTTTT
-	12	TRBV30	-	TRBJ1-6	CACTYVNSPLHF	TGTGCCTGTACCTACGTGAATTCACCCCTCCACTTT
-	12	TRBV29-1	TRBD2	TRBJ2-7	CSGASGSYEQYF	TGCAGCGGGGCTAGCGGGAGCTACGAGCAGTACTTC
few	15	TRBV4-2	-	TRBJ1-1	CASSQAETYNTEAFF	TGTGCCAGCAGCCAAGCGGAGACCTATAACACTGAAGCTTTCTTT
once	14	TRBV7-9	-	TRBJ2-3	CASSFRAYTDTQYF	TGTGCCAGCAGCTTCCGGGCCTACACAGATACGCAGTATTTT
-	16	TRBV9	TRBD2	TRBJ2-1	CASSVPGLASYNEQFF	TGTGCCAGCAGCGTCCCGGGACTAGCCTCCTACAATGAGCAGTTCTTC
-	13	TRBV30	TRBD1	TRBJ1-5	CAWNDRGDQPQHF	TGTGCCTGGAACGACAGGGGTGATCAGCCCCAGCATTTT
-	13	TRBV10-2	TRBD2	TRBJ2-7	CAAGLADRYEQYF	TGCGCCGCCGGACTAGCGGACCGCTACGAGCAGTACTTC
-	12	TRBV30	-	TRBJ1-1	CAWSVGAVEAFF	TGTGCCTGGAGTGTAGGTGCGGTTGAAGCTTTCTTT
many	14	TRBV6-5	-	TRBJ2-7	CASSYRSGTYEQYF	TGTGCCAGCAGTTACCGATCAGGAACCTACGAGCAGTACTTC